Shown below are 18 T cell receptor beta chains from a single sample sequenced in a study of OX40 agonist ivuxolimab in advanced cancers. Libraries were prepared by immunoSEQ multiplex PCR; TCRdb keeps only in-frame clonotypes and omits some of them. The table has about 69,000 clones, roughly 92% seen once. The sample consisted of CD4+ or CD8+ T cells sorted from blood, taken in a trial of the OX40 agonist ivuxolimab. All receptors come from an adult with an advanced solid tumor such as melanoma, head and neck, liver or kidney cancer.

The chain joins TRBV19 to TRBJ1-5; D unclear. The germline V gene encodes CDR1 LNHDA and CDR2 SQIVND (reference sequence). This CDR3 contains 14 residues. V shed 8 bases and J shed 1 base, with 12 bases lying between them. DNA of the CDR3: TGTGCCAGTTGCCGTAGGGCGAGCAATCAGCCCCAGCATTTT. Amino acids: CASCRRASNQPQHF.

The chain combines TRBV9 with TRBJ1-1; the match to TRBD1 covers 7 bases. Germline-derived CDR1 and CDR2 are SGDLS and YYNGEE. The junction had 4 bases not matched to a gene; V was cut back by 2 bases and J by 0 bases. The CDR3 contains 15 residues. The CDR3 here is CASSVGDRLNTEAFF. DNA of the CDR3: TGTGCCAGCAGCGTCGGGGACAGATTGAACACTGAAGCTTTCTTT.

V usage is TRBV27 and J usage is TRBJ2-3; tentatively, D is TRBD1 (5 bases). V dropped 3 bases and J dropped 0 bases, with 16 bases sitting between them. CDR1 MNHEY and CDR2 SMNVEV come from the germline V gene (reference sequence). This CDR3 is built from 17 residues. The CDR3 region has the DNA TGTGCCAGCAGTTTGGCCGGTGTAGGGGCTAGCACAGATACGCAGTATTTT. As protein: CASSLAGVGASTDTQYF.

The chain is built from TRBV27 and TRBJ2-2; TRBD1 matches 10 bases. The V segment lost 7 bases and the J segment 4 bases; nucleotides outside the gene matches: 9. Germline V gene sequence: CDR1 MNHEY, CDR2 SMNVEV (reference sequence). This CDR3 is 16 amino acids long. The DNA of the CDR3 is TGTGCCAGCAAAATCCGGGACAGGGGTACCACCGGGGAGCTGTTTTTT. Translated, it gives CASKIRDRGTTGELFF.

The chain joins TRBV6-1 to TRBJ1-3; 7 positions match TRBD1. The CDR3 is made up of 15 amino acids. Germline CDR1 and CDR2: MNHNS and SASEGT. The J segment lost 0 bases and the V segment lost 5 bases, leaving 4 bases of the junction unmatched. CDR3 DNA sequence: TGTGCCAGCAGTAGGGACAGTTTCTCTGGAAACACCATATATTTT. It is translated as CASSRDSFSGNTIYF.

The chain is built from TRBV5-1 and TRBJ1-4, with 8 bases aligning to TRBD1. Per the germline V gene, CDR1 is SGHRS and CDR2 is YFSETQ. The CDR3 length is 14 residues. J gave up 7 bases and V 4 bases, and 6 bases lay outside the gene matches. The CDR3 reads CASSQRTGSEKLFF. CDR3 bases: TGCGCCAGCAGCCAACGGACAGGGAGTGAAAAACTGTTTTTT.

The chain's CDR3 is CASSLGQGARWGYTF. CDR3 DNA sequence: TGTGCCAGCAGCCTAGGACAGGGGGCGAGGTGGGGCTACACCTTC. The J gene is TRBJ1-2, the V gene TRBV7-8; 11 nucleotides align to TRBD1. Germline CDR1 and CDR2: SGHVS and FQNEAQ. Trimming removed 5 bases from V and 8 bases from J; junction bases left unmatched: 10. The CDR3 is 15 residues long.

The V call is TRBV5-4, the J call TRBJ2-1; D call uncertain. Germline CDR1 reads SGHNT; CDR2 reads YYREEE (reference sequence). The CDR3 length is 13 residues. V was trimmed by 0 bases and J by 6 bases, leaving 7 bases between them. CDR3 loop: CASSLEVANEQFF. The DNA for the CDR3 is TGTGCCAGCAGCTTGGAGGTAGCCAATGAGCAGTTCTTC.

V and J are TRBV5-1 and TRBJ1-5; 7 nucleotides line up with TRBD1. The V segment lost 2 bases and the J segment 9 bases; nucleotides outside the gene matches: 11. Germline V CDR1 and CDR2: SGHRS, YFSETQ. The CDR3 runs 15 residues. In nucleotides, the CDR3 is TGCGCCAGCAGCTTATGGGGCGGGACAGAGCTGCCCCAGCATTTT. As protein: CASSLWGGTELPQHF.

The chain combines TRBV28 with TRBJ2-7; 8 bases match TRBD1. This CDR3 contains 14 residues. Germline V gives CDR1 MDHEN, CDR2 SYDVKM. Trimming at V came to 7 bases and at J to 4 bases, leaving 9 bases not matched to a gene. CDR3 sequence: CASTPGQAIYEQYF. Written as DNA, the CDR3 is TGTGCCAGCACCCCGGGACAGGCCATATACGAGCAGTACTTC.

The chain links TRBV15 to TRBJ2-4; D gene uncertain. The V and J ends lost 0 bases and 3 bases respectively, with 9 bases between them. CDR3 size: 15 residues. Germline V gene data show CDR1 as LNHNV and CDR2 as YYDKDF (reference sequence). In DNA, the CDR3 is TGTGCCACCAGCAGAGATGCGTTCGGCAAAAACATTCAGTACTTC. Translating it yields CATSRDAFGKNIQYF.

The V and J genes are TRBV7-7 and TRBJ2-1; 7 nucleotides match TRBD1. V was pared by 4 bases and J by 0 bases, with 3 bases of the junction left unmatched. Germline assignment: CDR1 SSHAT and CDR2 FNYEAQ (reference sequence). This CDR3 comprises 15 residues. The chain's CDR3 is CASSYRDSSYNEQFF. The CDR3 DNA reads TGTGCCAGCAGCTATCGGGACAGCTCCTACAATGAGCAGTTCTTC.

This clone appeared a single time. The rearrangement joins TRBV5-4 to TRBJ2-1; TRBD2 matches 10 bases. J gave up 5 bases and V 2 bases, and 10 bases lay outside the gene matches. The CDR3 extends over 17 amino acids. In germline, CDR1 is SGHNT, CDR2 YYREEE (reference sequence). CDR3 sequence (DNA): TGTGCCAGCAGCTTAAGCGGGAGGGCCTCCCCCCACAATGAGCAGTTCTTC. Translating it yields CASSLSGRASPHNEQFF.

The rearrangement joins TRBV6-1 to TRBJ2-3, with no clear D. The germline V gene has CDR1 MNHNS and CDR2 SASEGT. The CDR3 has 15 residues. Trimming removed 4 bases from V and 2 bases from J, with 13 bases in between. The DNA for the CDR3 is TGTGCCAGCAGTGCCCTGGCTCCCCCCACAGATACGCAGTATTTT. Its protein is CASSALAPPTDTQYF.

This chain links TRBV6-6 with TRBJ1-5; D possibly corresponds to TRBD1 (5 bases). Trimming stripped 5 bases from V and 0 bases from J, with 14 bases between. The CDR3 extends over 16 amino acids. CDR1 is MNHNY, CDR2 SVGAGI, per germline (reference sequence). The CDR3 DNA reads as TGTGCCAGCAGTCCAGCTGGGGGGGGTAGCAATCAGCCCCAGCATTTT. Amino acids: CASSPAGGGSNQPQHF.

A few counts support this clone. V is TRBV6-1 and J is TRBJ1-2; D is unclear. CDR1 and CDR2 from the germline V gene are MNHNS and SASEGT. V dropped 1 base and J dropped 5 bases, with 11 bases sitting between them. The CDR3 runs 14 residues. CDR3 DNA: TGTGCCAGCAGTGAAGTGACGGCCTTGTATGGCTACACCTTC. Its protein product is CASSEVTALYGYTF.

The chain links TRBV5-1 to TRBJ2-6; a weak D match, TRBD1 (5 bases). Germline CDR1 SGHRS, CDR2 YFSETQ. The CDR3 is 15 residues long. V lost 4 bases and J 2 bases, leaving 10 bases between the germline ends. CDR3 nucleotides: TGCGCCAGCAGCCCCCCAGGGACTGGGGCCAACGTCCTGACTTTC. Translated: CASSPPGTGANVLTF.

This sequence joins TRBV9 and TRBJ2-7; D is uncertain. In germline, CDR1 is SGDLS, CDR2 YYNGEE. The germline V and J ends were trimmed by 4 bases and 0 bases, with 14 bases remaining between them. This CDR3 is 15 amino acids long. DNA for the CDR3: TGTGCCAGCAGCAAATACGACGGCCCCTCCTACGAGCAGTACTTC. Encoded protein: CASSKYDGPSYEQYF.